There are many counts of the clone carrying this T cell receptor (beta chain). The entry originates in a study of CD8+CD57+ T cells in acquired aplastic anemia. TCR beta VDJ combinations and CDR3 sequences were profiled from genomic DNA. One entry per CDR3 protein, called by TCRdb with MiXCR from the reads. The data hold about 160,000 distinct CDR3 sequences, with roughly half observed a single time. Previously, flow cytometry had revealed CD8+CD57+ cell expansion in the patients chosen for sequencing. At the time of blood sampling, patients had not yet received any therapy. The origin of this receptor is a human donor with aplastic anemia. Material for sequencing was sorted CD4+, CD8+, or CD8+CD57+ T cells (not recorded which) from PBMCs.

Here the CDR3 DNA reads TGCGCCAGCAGTGAGCGGCGGGTGAGCTCCTACGAGCAGTACGTC. Translation gives CASSERRVSSYEQYV. The chain employs TRBV10-1 and TRBJ2-7; possible D gene TRBD2, 5 bases. Germline CDR1 WNHNN, CDR2 SYGVQD (reference sequence). Trimming stripped 2 bases from V and 0 bases from J, with 11 bases between. CDR3 size: 15 residues.